These T cell receptor beta chains were read from a single sample in a study of beta chain features in type 1 diabetes. The data were produced by immunoSEQ multiplex PCR, yet TCRdb's version contains in-frame clones alone and is incomplete. Among fewer than 650,000 clones listed, 15% were seen once. Sequenced material: naive CD4+ T cells from blood. These receptors originate from a man younger than 35 in good health. The CDR3 runs from the conserved cysteine through the conserved F or W. D genes are given only for firm matches. Only some rows state a clone size, as once, few, many or a class for expanded clones.

V	size	D	J	CDR3	DNA
TRBV28	few	TRBD2	TRBJ2-1	CASSHRTSRQFF	TGTGCCAGCAGCCATCGGACTAGCCGGCAGTTCTTC
TRBV9	-	TRBD1	TRBJ2-1	CASSQGQGSSYNEQFF	TGTGCCAGCAGCCAGGGACAGGGGAGCTCCTACAATGAGCAGTTCTTC
TRBV25-1	-	-	TRBJ2-3	CASSGTGSPSTDTQYF	TGTGCCAGCAGTGGAACAGGGTCCCCTAGCACAGATACGCAGTATTTT
TRBV27	few	TRBD1	TRBJ2-7	CASSLEEGAVYEQYF	TGTGCCAGCAGTTTGGAAGAGGGGGCAGTGTACGAGCAGTACTTC
TRBV18	few	-	TRBJ2-5	CASSPGDTGGYQETQYF	TGTGCCAGCTCACCTGGGGACACCGGAGGGTACCAAGAGACCCAGTACTTC
TRBV10-3	few	-	TRBJ1-6	CAISESGINSPLHF	TGTGCCATCAGTGAGTCGGGAATTAATTCACCCCTCCACTTT
TRBV6-4	-	-	TRBJ1-1	CASMMGAEAFF	TGTGCCAGCATGATGGGGGCTGAAGCTTTCTTT
TRBV5-1	-	-	TRBJ2-7	CASSVGSVGEQYF	TGCGCCAGCAGCGTAGGGTCTGTGGGCGAGCAGTACTTC
TRBV27	-	-	TRBJ1-2	CASSLSRTAGKGYTF	TGTGCCAGCAGTTTATCCCGGACAGCCGGAAAGGGCTACACCTTC
TRBV6-5	few	-	TRBJ2-7	CASTGYEQYF	TGTGCCAGCACGGGCTACGAGCAGTACTTC
TRBV4-2	-	-	TRBJ2-7	CASSQDRARVPGEQYF	TGTGCCAGCAGCCAAGACAGGGCTAGGGTACCCGGGGAGCAGTACTTC
TRBV4-3	-	-	TRBJ2-1	CASSQRSGGGEQFF	TGCGCCAGCAGCCAGCGGTCCGGGGGAGGCGAGCAGTTCTTC
TRBV5-4	-	TRBD1	TRBJ1-5	CASSLFEGARNQPQHF	TGTGCCAGCAGCTTATTTGAGGGGGCGCGCAATCAGCCCCAGCATTTT
TRBV27	-	-	TRBJ1-1	CASSPIRVNTEAFF	TGTGCCAGCAGTCCCATAAGGGTGAACACTGAAGCTTTCTTT
TRBV29-1	-	-	TRBJ2-7	CSVEKDSYEQYF	TGCAGCGTTGAAAAGGACTCCTACGAGCAGTACTTC
TRBV6-5	-	-	TRBJ2-3	CASSYGGGTDTQYF	TGTGCCAGCAGTTATGGGGGAGGCACAGATACGCAGTATTTT
TRBV2	-	TRBD2	TRBJ2-1	CASSKRAGGPNEQFF	TGTGCCAGCAGTAAACGGGCGGGAGGGCCTAATGAGCAGTTCTTC
TRBV6-6	few	-	TRBJ1-6	CASSYSLIGRSPLHF	TGTGCCAGCAGTTACTCCCTAATAGGGCGCTCACCCCTCCACTTT
TRBV9	-	-	TRBJ1-5	CASSVGDVNQPQHF	TGTGCCAGCAGCGTGGGGGACGTTAATCAGCCCCAGCATTTT
TRBV5-1	few	-	TRBJ1-5	CASSLAPGSGKPQHF	TGCGCCAGCAGCTTGGCCCCCGGGTCGGGAAAGCCCCAGCATTTT
TRBV6-5	-	-	TRBJ1-5	CASSPRGQQPQHF	TGTGCCAGCAGCCCACGGGGCCAGCAGCCCCAGCATTTT
TRBV19	few	TRBD2	TRBJ2-3	CASSLASGRATDTQYF	TGTGCCAGTAGTTTAGCTAGCGGGAGAGCAACAGATACGCAGTATTTT
TRBV29-1	few	TRBD2	TRBJ2-1	CSVKVAGVNYNEQFF	TGCAGCGTTAAAGTAGCGGGAGTGAACTACAATGAGCAGTTCTTC
TRBV28	few	-	TRBJ1-1	CASSFSGVRNTEAFF	TGTGCCAGCAGTTTCTCAGGCGTCCGGAACACTGAAGCTTTCTTT
TRBV29-1	-	TRBD2	TRBJ2-5	CSVDLAGGPETQYF	TGCAGCGTTGACTTAGCGGGGGGGCCAGAGACCCAGTACTTC
TRBV7-3	few	-	TRBJ2-2	CASRAGTYTGELFF	TGTGCCAGCAGGGCCGGGACATACACCGGGGAGCTGTTTTTT
TRBV5-6	-	-	TRBJ1-2	CASSLSSRDYGYTF	TGTGCCAGCAGCTTGTCCTCCCGGGACTATGGCTACACCTTC
TRBV5-4	few	-	TRBJ2-1	CASSQEGPWRASSYNEQFF	TGTGCCAGCAGCCAAGAAGGTCCTTGGCGGGCTAGCTCCTACAATGAGCAGTTCTTC
TRBV7-3	-	TRBD2	TRBJ2-1	CASSSLTSGIGEQFF	TGTGCCAGCAGCTCGCTGACTAGCGGGATAGGGGAGCAGTTCTTC
TRBV28	few	TRBD2	TRBJ2-3	CATREGTLDTDTQYF	TGTGCCACCCGGGAGGGGACCCTAGACACAGATACGCAGTATTTT
TRBV7-2	few	-	TRBJ1-5	CASSPGWGPGSQHF	TGTGCCAGCAGCCCCGGCTGGGGTCCCGGTTCCCAGCATTTT
TRBV2	few	-	TRBJ2-1	CASSGMATGSSYNEQFF	TGTGCCAGCAGTGGAATGGCGACCGGTAGCTCCTACAATGAGCAGTTCTTC
TRBV7-9	few	-	TRBJ2-7	CASTSGPGVPYEQYF	TGTGCCAGCACCTCGGGCCCGGGGGTTCCCTACGAGCAGTACTTC
TRBV7-9	-	TRBD1	TRBJ1-5	CASSLGTGGNQPQHF	TGTGCCAGCAGCTTGGGGACAGGGGGCAATCAGCCCCAGCATTTT
TRBV6-5	-	-	TRBJ2-7	CASSVGLTYEQYF	TGTGCCAGCAGTGTGGGGTTAACCTACGAGCAGTACTTC
TRBV7-2	-	-	TRBJ2-1	CASSLAAGWNEQFF	TGTGCCAGCAGCTTAGCGGCGGGGTGGAATGAGCAGTTCTTC
TRBV4-1	-	TRBD2	TRBJ2-1	CASSQVGLAGGFYNEQFF	TGCGCCAGCAGCCAAGTGGGGCTAGCGGGAGGGTTTTACAATGAGCAGTTCTTC
TRBV7-2	-	-	TRBJ1-1	CASSFGGGRTEAFF	TGTGCCAGCAGTTTTGGGGGCGGAAGGACTGAAGCTTTCTTT
TRBV9	few	TRBD2	TRBJ2-5	CASSPQGLAGGETQYF	TGTGCCAGCAGCCCCCAGGGACTAGCGGGAGGAGAGACCCAGTACTTC
TRBV7-2	few	-	TRBJ1-2	CASSSTPGRYTF	TGTGCCAGCAGCTCGACCCCGGGCCGCTACACCTTC
TRBV28	-	-	TRBJ1-5	CASSDQPQHF	TGTGCCAGCAGCGATCAGCCCCAGCATTTT
TRBV5-4	-	-	TRBJ2-5	CASRTDRPQETQYF	TGTGCCAGCAGAACGGACAGACCCCAAGAGACCCAGTACTTC
TRBV7-6	few	-	TRBJ2-7	CASSLAAGSSSYEQYF	TGTGCCAGCAGCTTAGCGGCAGGTTCAAGCTCCTACGAGCAGTACTTC
TRBV7-2	-	TRBD1	TRBJ2-5	CASGQGEETQYF	TGTGCCAGCGGACAGGGGGAGGAGACCCAGTACTTC
TRBV7-3	-	TRBD1	TRBJ2-6	CASSSPLDRAGANVLTF	TGTGCCAGCAGCTCACCTCTGGACAGGGCTGGGGCCAACGTCCTGACTTTC
TRBV10-3	-	-	TRBJ2-2	CAIHGNTGELFF	TGTGCCATCCACGGGAACACCGGGGAGCTGTTTTTT
TRBV7-9	few	-	TRBJ2-2	CASGKSGELFF	TGTGCCAGCGGGAAATCTGGGGAGCTGTTTTTT